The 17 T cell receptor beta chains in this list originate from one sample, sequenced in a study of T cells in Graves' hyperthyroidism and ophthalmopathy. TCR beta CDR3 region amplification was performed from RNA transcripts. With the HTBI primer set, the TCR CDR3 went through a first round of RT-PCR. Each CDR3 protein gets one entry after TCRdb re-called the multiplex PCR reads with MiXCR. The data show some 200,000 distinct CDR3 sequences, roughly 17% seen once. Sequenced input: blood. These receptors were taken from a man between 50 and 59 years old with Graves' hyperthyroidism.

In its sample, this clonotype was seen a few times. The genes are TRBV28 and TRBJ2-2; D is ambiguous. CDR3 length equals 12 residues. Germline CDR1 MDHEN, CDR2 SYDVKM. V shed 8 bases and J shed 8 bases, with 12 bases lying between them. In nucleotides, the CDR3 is TGTGCCAGCCGAAGTCAAGCGGGGGAGCTGTTTTTT. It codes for CASRSQAGELFF.

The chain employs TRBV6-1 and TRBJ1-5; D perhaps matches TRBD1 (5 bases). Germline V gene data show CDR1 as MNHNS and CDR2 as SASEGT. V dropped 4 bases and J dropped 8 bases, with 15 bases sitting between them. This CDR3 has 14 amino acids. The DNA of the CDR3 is TGTGCCAGCAGTGGAGGGGCCCGCAGAGAGCCCCAGCATTTT. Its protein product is CASSGGARREPQHF.

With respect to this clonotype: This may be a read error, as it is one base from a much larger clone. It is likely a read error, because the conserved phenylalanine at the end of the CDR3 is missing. As DNA, the CDR3 is TGCAGTGCCGCCGCAGGGATGGCTGGAAACACCATATATTCT. Amino acid sequence: CSAAAGMAGNTIYS. The chain has TRBV20-1 and TRBJ1-3; maybe TRBD1 (5 bases). The CDR3 extends over 14 amino acids. Per the germline V gene, CDR1 is DFQATT and CDR2 is SNEGSKA (reference sequence). With 6 bases removed from V and 2 bases from J, the gap between germline ends came to 14 bases.

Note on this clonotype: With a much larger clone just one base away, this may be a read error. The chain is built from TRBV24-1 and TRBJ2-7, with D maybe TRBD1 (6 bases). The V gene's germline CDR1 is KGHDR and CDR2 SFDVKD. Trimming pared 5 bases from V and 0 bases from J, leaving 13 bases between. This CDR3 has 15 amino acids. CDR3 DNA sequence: TGTGCCACCAGTGGTTCCCCGGGACACTCCTACGAGCAGTACTTC. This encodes CATSGSPGHSYEQYF.

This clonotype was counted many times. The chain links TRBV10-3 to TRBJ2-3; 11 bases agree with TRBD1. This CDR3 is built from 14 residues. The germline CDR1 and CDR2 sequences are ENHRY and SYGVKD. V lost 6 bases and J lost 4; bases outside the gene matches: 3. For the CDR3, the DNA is TGTGCCATCAGAGGGGACAGGGGGGCAGATACGCAGTATTTT. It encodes CAIRGDRGADTQYF.

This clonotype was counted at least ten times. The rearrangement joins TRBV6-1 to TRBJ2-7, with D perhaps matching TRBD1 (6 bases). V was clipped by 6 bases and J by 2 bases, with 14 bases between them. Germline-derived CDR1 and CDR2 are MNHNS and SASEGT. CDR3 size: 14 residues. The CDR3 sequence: CASSSGTRTYEQYF. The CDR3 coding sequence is TGTGCCAGCAGCTCCGGGACACGCACCTACGAGCAGTACTTC.

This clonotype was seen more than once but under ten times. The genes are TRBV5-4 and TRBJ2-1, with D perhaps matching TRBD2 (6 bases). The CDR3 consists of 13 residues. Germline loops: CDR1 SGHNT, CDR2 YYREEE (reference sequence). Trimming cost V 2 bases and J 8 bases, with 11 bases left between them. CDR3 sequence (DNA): TGTGCCAGCAGCTTAGGGCGGGAAGATGAGCAGTTCTTC. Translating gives CASSLGREDEQFF.

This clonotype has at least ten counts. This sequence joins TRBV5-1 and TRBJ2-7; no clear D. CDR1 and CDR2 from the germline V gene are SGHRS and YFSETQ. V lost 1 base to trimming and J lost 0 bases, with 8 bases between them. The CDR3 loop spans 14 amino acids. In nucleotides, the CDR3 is TGCGCCAGCAGCTTGCGGTCTAGCTCCTACGAGCAGTACTTC. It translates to CASSLRSSSYEQYF. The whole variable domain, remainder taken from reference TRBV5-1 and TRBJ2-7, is KAGVTQTPRYLIKTRGQQVTLSCSPISGHRSVSWYQQTPGQGLQFLFEYFSETQRNKGNFPGRFSGRQFSNSRSEMNVSTLELGDSALYLCASSLRSSSYEQYFGPGTRLTVT.

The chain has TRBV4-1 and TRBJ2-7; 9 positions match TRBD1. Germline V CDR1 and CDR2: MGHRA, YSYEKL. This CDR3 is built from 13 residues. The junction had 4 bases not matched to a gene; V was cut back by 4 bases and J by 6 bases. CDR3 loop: CASSLGQGAEQYF. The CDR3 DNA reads TGCGCCAGCAGCCTGGGACAGGGCGCCGAGCAGTACTTC.

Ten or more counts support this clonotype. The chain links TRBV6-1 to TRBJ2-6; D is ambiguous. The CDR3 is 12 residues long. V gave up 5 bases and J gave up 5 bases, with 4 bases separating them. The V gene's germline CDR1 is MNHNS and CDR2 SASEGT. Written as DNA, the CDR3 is TGTGCCAGCAGTCCTCGGGCCAACGTCCTGACTTTC. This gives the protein CASSPRANVLTF.

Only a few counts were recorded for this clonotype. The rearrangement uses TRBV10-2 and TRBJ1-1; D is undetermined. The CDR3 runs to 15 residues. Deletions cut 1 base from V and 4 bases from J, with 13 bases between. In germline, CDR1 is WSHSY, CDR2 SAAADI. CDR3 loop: CASSEYDTEATEAFF. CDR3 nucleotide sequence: TGCGCCAGCAGTGAGTATGACACAGAGGCCACTGAAGCTTTCTTT.

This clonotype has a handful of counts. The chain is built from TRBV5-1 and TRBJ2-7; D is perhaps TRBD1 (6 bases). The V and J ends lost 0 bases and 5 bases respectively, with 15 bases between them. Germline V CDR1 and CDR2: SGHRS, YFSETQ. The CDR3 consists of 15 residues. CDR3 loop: CASSLASQGPHEQYF. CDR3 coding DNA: TGCGCCAGCAGCTTGGCCTCTCAGGGGCCGCACGAGCAGTACTTC. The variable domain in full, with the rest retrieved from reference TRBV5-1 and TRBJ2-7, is KAGVTQTPRYLIKTRGQQVTLSCSPISGHRSVSWYQQTPGQGLQFLFEYFSETQRNKGNFPGRFSGRQFSNSRSEMNVSTLELGDSALYLCASSLASQGPHEQYFGPGTRLTVT.

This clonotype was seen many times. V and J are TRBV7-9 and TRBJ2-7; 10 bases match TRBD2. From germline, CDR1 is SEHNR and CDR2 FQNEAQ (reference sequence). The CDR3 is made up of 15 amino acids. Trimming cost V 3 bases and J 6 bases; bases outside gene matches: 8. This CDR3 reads CASSLGTSVRSEQYF. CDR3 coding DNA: TGTGCCAGCAGCTTGGGGACTAGCGTGAGGAGCGAGCAGTACTTC.

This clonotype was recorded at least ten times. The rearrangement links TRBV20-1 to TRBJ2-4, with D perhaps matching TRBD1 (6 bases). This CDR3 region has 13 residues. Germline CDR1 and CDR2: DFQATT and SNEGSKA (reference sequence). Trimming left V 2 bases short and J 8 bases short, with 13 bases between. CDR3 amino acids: CSARLQGSDIQYF. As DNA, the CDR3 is TGCAGTGCTAGATTACAGGGAAGCGACATTCAGTACTTC.

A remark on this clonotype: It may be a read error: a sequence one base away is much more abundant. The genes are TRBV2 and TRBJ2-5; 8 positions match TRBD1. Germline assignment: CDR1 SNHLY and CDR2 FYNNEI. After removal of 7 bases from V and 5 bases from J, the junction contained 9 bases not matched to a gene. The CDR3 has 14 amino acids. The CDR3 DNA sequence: TGTGCCAGCACTCCAGGGGGCCAGGGGGAGACCCAGTACTTC. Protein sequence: CASTPGGQGETQYF.

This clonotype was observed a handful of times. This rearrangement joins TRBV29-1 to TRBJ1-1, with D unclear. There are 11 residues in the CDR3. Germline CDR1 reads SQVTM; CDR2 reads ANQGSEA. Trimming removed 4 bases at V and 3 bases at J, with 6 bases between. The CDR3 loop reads CSVVADTEAFF. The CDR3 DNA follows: TGCAGCGTTGTAGCGGACACTGAAGCTTTCTTT.

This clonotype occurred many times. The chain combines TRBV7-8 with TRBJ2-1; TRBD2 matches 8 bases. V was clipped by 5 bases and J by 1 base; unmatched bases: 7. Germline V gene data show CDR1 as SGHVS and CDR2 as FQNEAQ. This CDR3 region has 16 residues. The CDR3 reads CASSGLAGRSYNEQFF. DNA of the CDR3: TGTGCCAGCAGCGGATTAGCGGGAAGGTCCTACAATGAGCAGTTCTTC.